The next 14 T cell receptor beta chains were all read from a single sample in a study of immune evolution from preneoplasia to lung adenocarcinoma. Libraries were prepared by immunoSEQ multiplex PCR; TCRdb keeps only in-frame clonotypes and omits some of them. Among about 41,000 clones listed, 70% to 85% were seen once. Source material: FFPE invasive lung adenocarcinoma tissue. Every receptor here comes from a person between 55 and 70 years old with lung adenocarcinoma.

The rearrangement uses TRBV15 and TRBJ2-3; 8 nucleotides align to TRBD2. Trimming removed 0 bases from V and 4 bases from J; junction bases left unmatched: 3. From germline, CDR1 is LNHNV and CDR2 YYDKDF (reference sequence). The length of the CDR3 is 15 residues. The CDR3 is CATSREAGVPDTQYF. CDR3 DNA: TGTGCCACCAGCAGAGAAGCGGGAGTCCCAGATACGCAGTATTTT.

CDR3 DNA sequence: TGTGCCAGCAGCTTAGGGAGGGAGCGGATCTACAATGAGCAGTTCTTC. Amino acids: CASSLGRERIYNEQFF. V is TRBV7-9 and J is TRBJ2-1; TRBD2 might be the D (6 bases). Germline lookup yields CDR1 SEHNR and CDR2 FQNEAQ (reference sequence). With 1 base removed from V and 3 bases from J, the gap between germline ends came to 13 bases. The CDR3 is 16 amino acids. The entire variable domain, with the rest obtained from reference TRBV7-9 and TRBJ2-1, is as follows: DTGVSQNPRHKITKRGQNVTFRCDPISEHNRLYWYRQTLGQGPEFLTYFQNEAQLEKSRLLSDRFSAERPKGSFSTLEIQRTEQGDSAMYLCASSLGRERIYNEQFFGPGTRLTVL.

Only one count was recorded for this clone. This sequence joins TRBV21-1 and TRBJ1-2; whether TRBD1, the table's D call, matches the DNA was not checked. TRBV21-1 represents a pseudogene. The CDR3 totals 21 residues. CDR3 sequence: CASSKARDRDFYGYKRDGYTF. Written as DNA, the CDR3 is TGTGCCAGCAGCAAAGCTAGGGACAGGGATTTCTATGGGTATAAGAGGGATGGCTACACCTTC.

This chain links TRBV6-4 with TRBJ2-3; D perhaps matches TRBD2 (5 bases). Trimming took off 7 bases at V and 2 bases at J, with 13 bases between the two ends. Per germline, CDR1 MRHNA and CDR2 SNTAGT. The CDR3 extends over 14 amino acids. The CDR3: CASKPTRDTDTQYF. CDR3 bases: TGTGCCAGCAAACCAACTCGGGACACAGATACGCAGTATTTT.

The CDR3 reads CASSRDRYPDEKLFF. As DNA, the CDR3 is TGTGCCAGTAGCCGGGACCGATATCCGGATGAAAAACTGTTTTTT. The gene calls are TRBV19 and TRBJ1-4; maybe TRBD1 (5 bases). Trimming cost V 6 bases and J 6 bases, with 17 bases left between them. CDR1 is LNHDA, CDR2 SQIVND, per germline (reference sequence). The CDR3 contains 15 residues.

The chain combines TRBV6-1 with TRBJ2-7; 7 bases match TRBD2. CDR1 MNHNS and CDR2 SASEGT come from the germline V gene. V gave up 0 bases and J gave up 2 bases; unmatched junction bases: 1. The CDR3 runs 14 residues. CDR3 loop: CASSEAGGPYEQYF. The CDR3 DNA sequence: TGTGCCAGCAGTGAAGCGGGAGGGCCCTACGAGCAGTACTTC.

The V call is TRBV30, the J call TRBJ2-6; a possible D gene is TRBD2 (6 bases). The CDR3 loop spans 18 amino acids. Germline V gene lookup returns CDR1 GTSNPN and CDR2 SVGIG (reference sequence). The V end lost 7 bases, the J end lost 1 base, and 23 bases lay between the germline ends. For the CDR3, the DNA is TGTGCCTTGGGGTGGTGGCGGGGCCTTGAATCTGGGGCCAACGTCCTGACTTTC. Translation: CALGWWRGLESGANVLTF.

This rearrangement joins TRBV28 to TRBJ2-2; the D gene is possibly TRBD1 (6 bases). CDR1 MDHEN and CDR2 SYDVKM come from the germline V gene. The V and J ends lost 4 bases and 0 bases respectively, with 12 bases between them. The CDR3 spans 16 residues. The CDR3 here is CASSSPGETNTGELFF. The DNA of the CDR3 is TGTGCCAGCAGTTCCCCAGGGGAAACGAACACCGGGGAGCTGTTTTTT.

This sequence joins TRBV5-1 and TRBJ2-3; D is tentatively TRBD1 or TRBD2 (5 bases each). The V gene lost 4 bases and the J gene lost 1 base, with 7 bases spanning the gap. CDR1 is SGHRS and CDR2 is YFSETQ in the germline V gene. The CDR3 runs 13 residues. This CDR3 is CASSLGGTDTQYF. CDR3 sequence (DNA): TGCGCCAGCAGCCTGGGGGGCACAGATACGCAGTATTTT.

The chain is built from TRBV27 and TRBJ2-6, with a weak D call TRBD1 (6 bases). The length of the CDR3 is 17 residues. Germline-derived CDR1 and CDR2 are MNHEY and SMNVEV (reference sequence). V lost 3 bases and J lost 0, with 12 bases in between. The CDR3 reads CASSLDSSRSGANVLTF. The CDR3 DNA reads as TGTGCCAGCAGTTTGGACAGTAGCCGCTCTGGGGCCAACGTCCTGACTTTC.

The gene calls are TRBV30 and TRBJ1-2; weak D call: TRBD1 (6 bases). This CDR3 region has 12 residues. The germline V gene has CDR1 GTSNPN and CDR2 SVGIG (reference sequence). The V end was cut by 4 bases, the J end by 8 bases, with 14 bases between. The CDR3 sequence: CAWTRGLGGYTF. The CDR3 DNA reads as TGTGCCTGGACCAGGGGTTTAGGCGGCTACACCTTC.

The rearrangement joins TRBV5-6 to TRBJ1-2, with 8 bases aligning to TRBD1. The CDR3 is made up of 13 amino acids. V lost 7 bases, J lost 5 bases, and 7 bases stayed unmatched. Germline values: CDR1 SGHDT, CDR2 YYEEEE. The CDR3 sequence is CASATRDRYGYTF. CDR3 DNA: TGTGCCAGCGCCACCCGGGACAGGTATGGCTACACCTTC.

This clone was picked up one time. The V gene is TRBV9, the J gene TRBJ1-3, with TRBD1 matching over 7 bases. The ends lost 3 bases at V and 2 bases at J; junction bases unmatched: 5. Per the germline V gene, CDR1 is SGDLS and CDR2 is YYNGEE. This CDR3 has 15 amino acids. Written as DNA, the CDR3 is TGTGCCAGCAGCGCCAGGGGGAATCCTGGAAACACCATATATTTT. Its translation: CASSARGNPGNTIYF.

V and J are TRBV19 and TRBJ1-1; D call uncertain. V was shortened by 7 bases and J by 5 bases, with 17 bases between the two germline ends. This CDR3 spans 14 amino acids. CDR1 is LNHDA, CDR2 SQIVND, per germline (reference sequence). The CDR3 is CASTFAGERTEAFF. The CDR3 nucleotides read TGTGCCAGTACCTTCGCGGGAGAGCGGACTGAAGCTTTCTTT.